Here is one T cell receptor beta chain with its context. As yet, its antigen is unknown. This CDR3 region has 19 residues. Germline V gene data show CDR1 as SQVTM and CDR2 as ANQGSEA. V lost 0 bases to trimming and J lost 2 bases; unmatched junction nucleotides: 8. The sample is drawn from a study of blood T cells in healthy people across ages. Notes on the study in general: Naive CD4+ cells and diversity were both higher in long-lived donors than in aged donors.

A second PCR, run for roughly 7 to 11 cycles, used a sample-barcoded 5' primer plus a J-beta primer mix. TCRdb ran MiXCR on the 5' RACE reads and lists one entry per CDR3 protein. In the table there are over 500,000 distinct CDR3 sequences, 25% to 35% of which are singletons. These data were likewise used in another study, on T cells of mothers and their children. That study adds: T cell clones that were persistent and microchimeric went undetected.

Sequenced material: blood. The clonotype originates from a boy aged 2-15 years in good health. V usage is TRBV29-1 and J usage is TRBJ2-2; TRBD2 agrees at 14 bases. The CDR3 loop is CSVEEGVGLAGGNTGELFF. The CDR3 bases are TGCAGCGTTGAAGAAGGGGTAGGACTAGCGGGAGGTAACACCGGGGAGCTGTTTTTT.